A single sample is the source of the 24 T cell receptor beta chains below, sequenced in a study of regulatory T cells in long-lasting Graves disease. According to the study, TCR beta libraries were built with iRepertoire HTBI primers and CDR3-region Arm-PCR. TCRdb used MiXCR to reprocess the multiplex PCR reads, holding one entry per CDR3 protein. Seen here are about 460,000 distinct CDR3 sequences, approximately 22% observed once, and the top ten hold roughly 14%. This sample's time point: persistent/refractory GD, antithyroid drugs over 5 years with positive TRAb. Making the TCR library involved RNA that had been extracted from PBMCs. The sample was peripheral blood mononuclear cells (PBMCs), taken when the disease was refractory, from a patient treated with antithyroid drugs. Receptor source: a female donor with Graves disease.

The chain couples TRBV7-3 to TRBJ2-2; D unresolved. Per the germline V gene, CDR1 is SGHTA and CDR2 is FQGTGA. V gave up 0 bases and J gave up 0 bases, with 2 bases separating them. The CDR3 is made up of 14 amino acids. CDR3 nucleotides: TGTGCCAGCAGCTTAACAACGAACACCGGGGAGCTGTTTTTT. Its translation is CASSLTTNTGELFF.

The rearrangement links TRBV13 to TRBJ2-5, with TRBD1 identical over 9 bases. Germline CDR1 PRHDT, CDR2 FYEKMQ (reference sequence). CDR3 length: 18 amino acids. J gave up 1 base and V 2 bases, and 11 bases lay outside the gene matches. The CDR3 region is CASSLTSRDRVFQETQYF. The CDR3 DNA reads as TGTGCCAGCAGCTTAACAAGCCGGGACAGGGTTTTCCAAGAGACCCAGTACTTC.

The table lists this clonotype with many counts. This sequence joins TRBV27 and TRBJ1-1, with unresolved D. The CDR3 has 13 residues. The V end lost 3 bases, the J end lost 1 base, and 6 bases lay between the germline ends. Germline CDR1 is MNHEY and CDR2 is SMNVEV (reference sequence). In nucleotides, the CDR3 is TGTGCCAGCAGTTTCGAGCGGAACACTGAAGCTTTCTTT. It encodes CASSFERNTEAFF.

The chain is built from TRBV6-2 or TRBV6-3 and TRBJ2-2, with TRBD2 as a possible D gene (5 bases). Looked up from germline, CDR1 is MNHEY and CDR2 is SVGEGT. This CDR3 has 14 residues. Deletions cut 10 bases from V and 5 bases from J, with 17 bases between. The CDR3 sequence: CATRGPKSTGELFF. The CDR3 nucleotides are TGTGCCACCCGGGGTCCCAAGTCTACCGGGGAGCTGTTTTTT.

In its sample, this clonotype was seen many times. The J gene is TRBJ1-1, the V gene TRBV6-9; D gene uncertain. The CDR3 runs to 14 residues. From germline, CDR1 is MNHGY and CDR2 SVAAGI. Trimming stripped 3 bases from V and 2 bases from J, with 10 bases between. The DNA of the CDR3 is TGTGCCAGCAGTTACGCCGGGGAAAACACTGAAGCTTTCTTT. Amino acid sequence: CASSYAGENTEAFF.

This clonotype was counted ten times or more. The CDR3 loop reads CASSEVTHFQETQYF. CDR3 DNA sequence: TGTGCCAGCAGTGAGGTCACTCACTTCCAAGAGACCCAGTACTTC. The chain uses TRBV6-1 and TRBJ2-5, with D unresolved. Per germline, CDR1 MNHNS and CDR2 SASEGT. CDR3 length equals 15 residues. The V and J ends lost 3 bases and 1 base respectively, with 12 bases between them.

V and J are TRBV4-1 and TRBJ2-7; D gene uncertain. With 3 bases removed from V and 2 bases from J, the gap between germline ends came to 11 bases. The CDR3 is made up of 14 amino acids. Germline V gene sequence: CDR1 MGHRA, CDR2 YSYEKL. The CDR3 loop reads CASSHPDRTYEQYF. The CDR3 DNA is TGCGCCAGCAGCCACCCGGACCGAACCTACGAGCAGTACTTC.

V usage is TRBV7-2 and J usage is TRBJ2-5; D ambiguous. The CDR3 has 14 amino acids. In germline, CDR1 is SGHTA, CDR2 FQGNSA. The germline V and J ends were trimmed by 5 bases and 7 bases, with 17 bases remaining between them. The CDR3 spells CASSPAVFPGTQYF. The CDR3 DNA reads TGTGCCAGCAGCCCGGCGGTGTTCCCGGGGACCCAGTACTTC.

J is TRBJ2-3 and V is TRBV11-2, with TRBD2 as a possible D gene (6 bases). Trimming cost V 5 bases and J 3 bases, with 18 bases left between them. Germline assignment: CDR1 SGHAT and CDR2 FQNNGV. The CDR3 contains 16 residues. The CDR3: CASSPKRMAGTDTQYF. DNA of the CDR3: TGTGCCAGCAGCCCCAAGAGGATGGCGGGAACAGATACGCAGTATTTT.

This clonotype was counted many times. This chain uses TRBV19 with TRBJ1-5; D uncertain. The germline gives CDR1 LNHDA, CDR2 SQIVND (reference sequence). The V and J ends lost 6 bases and 1 base respectively, with 7 bases between them. The CDR3 loop spans 13 amino acids. The chain's CDR3 is CASRVGSNQPQHF. The CDR3 DNA is TGTGCCAGTAGGGTAGGGAGCAATCAGCCCCAGCATTTT.

Ten or more counts support this clonotype. The chain has TRBV24-1 and TRBJ1-2; D unclear. The CDR3 covers 14 residues. The V gene lost 1 base and the J gene lost 2 bases, with 7 bases spanning the gap. CDR1 is KGHDR, CDR2 SFDVKD, per germline. In nucleotides, the CDR3 is TGTGCCACCAGTGATTTTCGTGAGAACTATGGCTACACCTTC. This gives the protein CATSDFRENYGYTF.

The chain uses TRBV7-2 and TRBJ2-3; TRBD2 aligns across 7 bases. This CDR3 is 13 amino acids long. V lost 7 bases, J lost 5 bases, and 6 bases stayed unmatched. Germline loops: CDR1 SGHTA, CDR2 FQGNSA. The CDR3 DNA sequence: TGTGCCAGCAACACCTGGGGGGGAGATACGCAGTATTTT. Translating it yields CASNTWGGDTQYF.

This clonotype was seen a handful of times. This chain links TRBV18 with TRBJ2-5; D assignment may be TRBD1 or TRBD2 (6 bases each). The CDR3 covers 16 residues. V was cut by 1 base and J by 4 bases, with 16 bases left in between. The germline CDR1 and CDR2 sequences are KGHSH and LQKENI. This CDR3 reads CASSPRGATSAETQYF. CDR3 bases: TGTGCCAGCTCACCACGGGGGGCCACCTCCGCAGAGACCCAGTACTTC.

The rearrangement uses TRBV24-1 and TRBJ2-7; TRBD1 matches at 8 bases. This CDR3 has 15 amino acids. V lost 6 bases to trimming and J lost 1 base; unmatched junction nucleotides: 7. Germline V gives CDR1 KGHDR, CDR2 SFDVKD. In nucleotides, the CDR3 is TGTGCCACCAGTCCCGGACAGGGCGGGTCCTACGAGCAGTACTTC. Protein sequence: CATSPGQGGSYEQYF.

The V gene is TRBV7-9, the J gene TRBJ1-4; tentative D call: TRBD1 (5 bases). V lost 7 bases and J lost 4, with 13 bases in between. Germline V gives CDR1 SEHNR, CDR2 FQNEAQ (reference sequence). The CDR3 contains 14 residues. The CDR3 loop is CASTQGLINEKLFF. Here the CDR3 DNA reads TGTGCCAGCACCCAGGGTCTGATTAATGAAAAACTGTTTTTT.

This clonotype has ten or more counts. This chain connects TRBV12-3 or TRBV12-4 to TRBJ2-4, with D maybe TRBD2 (5 bases). Trimming cost V 3 bases and J 0 bases, with 18 bases left between them. The CDR3 contains 18 residues. As DNA, the CDR3 is TGTGCCAGCAGTTTCCCCCCGCGACTAATGGGAGCCAAAAACATTCAGTACTTC. This sequence encodes CASSFPPRLMGAKNIQYF.

This clonotype showed up many times. The chain recombines TRBV6-2 or TRBV6-3 with TRBJ2-7, with D possibly being TRBD2 (6 bases). V lost 2 bases, J lost 8 bases, and 19 bases lay in between. This CDR3 region has 15 residues. The germline gives CDR1 MNHEY, CDR2 SVGEGT. The CDR3 DNA sequence: TGTGCCAGCAGTTACGATACCGGGAGTGAAGGGCAGCAGTACTTC. This codes for CASSYDTGSEGQQYF.

The chain uses TRBV30 and TRBJ2-7; D remains ambiguous. CDR1 GTSNPN and CDR2 SVGIG come from the germline V gene (reference sequence). Trimming cost V 4 bases and J 0 bases, with 16 bases left between them. The CDR3 length is 15 residues. CDR3 nucleotide sequence: TGTGCCTGGATTTCTGGTGAATCCCACTCCTACGAGCAGTACTTC. Translation: CAWISGESHSYEQYF.

V usage is TRBV19 and J usage is TRBJ2-5, with a tentative D call TRBD2 (6 bases). CDR1 is LNHDA, CDR2 SQIVND, per germline (reference sequence). The CDR3 loop spans 14 amino acids. V lost 10 bases and J lost 1, with 16 bases in between. CDR3 DNA sequence: TGTGCCACCTCCACTAGCAGGGTCCAAGAGACCCAGTACTTC. It encodes CATSTSRVQETQYF. Full variable domain (missing parts from reference TRBV19 and TRBJ2-5): DGGITQSPKYLFRKEGQNVTLSCEQNLNHDAMYWYRQDPGQGLRLIYYSQIVNDFQKGDIAEGYSVSREKKESFPLTVTSAQKNPTAFYLCATSTSRVQETQYFGPGTRLLVL.

This chain links TRBV7-6 with TRBJ1-1; the D is unclear. The germline V and J ends were trimmed by 1 base and 5 bases, with 8 bases remaining between them. CDR1 is SGHVS and CDR2 is FNYEAQ in the germline V gene. CDR3 length equals 13 residues. CDR3 in amino acids: CASSLEAATEAFF. CDR3 DNA sequence: TGTGCCAGCAGCTTAGAGGCCGCGACTGAAGCTTTCTTT.

The rearrangement links TRBV7-2 to TRBJ1-5; D unresolved. The CDR3 totals 14 residues. The V end was cut by 6 bases, the J end by 1 base, with 10 bases between. Germline lookup yields CDR1 SGHTA and CDR2 FQGNSA. The CDR3 nucleotides read TGTGCCAGCAGGCCGGACGCAAGCAATCAGCCCCAGCATTTT. Translated: CASRPDASNQPQHF.

This clonotype was recorded at least ten times. V is TRBV7-8 and J is TRBJ1-3; D remains unclear. With 5 bases removed from V and 0 bases from J, the gap between germline ends came to 14 bases. This CDR3 is 16 amino acids long. Germline V gene data show CDR1 as SGHVS and CDR2 as FQNEAQ. CDR3 amino acids: CASSLSPRSSGNTIYF. CDR3 sequence (DNA): TGTGCCAGCAGCCTGTCCCCTCGGTCCTCTGGAAACACCATATATTTT.

A note on this clonotype: Mismatch with germline at one junction end may stem from a read error. The chain carries TRBV7-8 and TRBJ2-7; D might be TRBD2 (6 bases). This CDR3 contains 15 residues. In germline, CDR1 is SGHVS, CDR2 FQNEAQ. CDR3 residues: CASSLDPGLSCEQYF. The CDR3 coding sequence is TGTGCCAGCAGCTTAGACCCGGGACTCTCCTGCGAGCAGTACTTC. The full variable domain, its missing parts supplied by reference TRBV7-8 and TRBJ2-7, is GAGVSQSPRYKVAKRGQDVALRCDPISGHVSLFWYQQALGQGPEFLTYFQNEAQLDKSGLPSDRFFAERPEGSVSTLKIQRTQQEDSAVYLCASSLDPGLSCEQYFGPGTRLTVT.

To note about this clonotype: A much larger clonotype is one base distant, so this may be a read error. V gene TRBV27 combines with J gene TRBJ1-2; 7 bases are a match to TRBD1. V dropped 5 bases and J dropped 8; count of bases not matched to a gene: 11. The CDR3 spans 14 residues. Per germline, CDR1 MNHEY and CDR2 SMNVEV (reference sequence). This chain's CDR3 is CASSPRDSAYGYTF. DNA of the CDR3: TGTGCCAGCAGTCCCCGGGACAGTGCCTACGGCTACACCTTC.